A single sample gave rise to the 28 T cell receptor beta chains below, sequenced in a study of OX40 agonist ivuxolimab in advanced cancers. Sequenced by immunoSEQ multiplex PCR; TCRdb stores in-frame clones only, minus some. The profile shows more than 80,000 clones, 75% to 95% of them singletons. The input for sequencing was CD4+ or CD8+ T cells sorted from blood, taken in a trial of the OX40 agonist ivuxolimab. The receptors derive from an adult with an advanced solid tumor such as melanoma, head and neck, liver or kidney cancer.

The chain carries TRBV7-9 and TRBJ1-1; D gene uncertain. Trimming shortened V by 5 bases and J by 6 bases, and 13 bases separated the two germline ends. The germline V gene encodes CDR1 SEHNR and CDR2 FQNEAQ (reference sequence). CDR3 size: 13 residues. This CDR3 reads CASSQTGSAEAFF. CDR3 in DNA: TGTGCCAGCAGCCAAACGGGGAGCGCTGAAGCTTTCTTT.

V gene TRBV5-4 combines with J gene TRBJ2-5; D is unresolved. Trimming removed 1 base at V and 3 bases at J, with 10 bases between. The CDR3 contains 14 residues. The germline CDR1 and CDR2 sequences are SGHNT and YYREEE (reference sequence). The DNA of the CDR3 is TGTGCCAGCAGCTTGAGACTTGAAAAAGAGACCCAGTACTTC. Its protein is CASSLRLEKETQYF.

In DNA form, the CDR3 reads TGTGCCAGCAGCACCTGGACAGGGGGCTACAATGAGCAGTTCTTC. Its translation is CASSTWTGGYNEQFF. The chain couples TRBV7-9 to TRBJ2-1; 10 nucleotides agree with TRBD1. Germline V CDR1 and CDR2: SEHNR, FQNEAQ (reference sequence). The CDR3 has 15 residues. After removal of 5 bases from V and 3 bases from J, the junction contained 4 bases not matched to a gene.

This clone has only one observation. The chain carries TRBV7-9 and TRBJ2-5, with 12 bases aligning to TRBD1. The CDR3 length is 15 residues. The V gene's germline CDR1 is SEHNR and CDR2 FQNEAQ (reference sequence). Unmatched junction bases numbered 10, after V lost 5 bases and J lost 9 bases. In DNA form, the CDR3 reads TGTGCCAGCAGCGTAACCGGGACAGGGGGCAGGTCCCAGTACTTC. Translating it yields CASSVTGTGGRSQYF.

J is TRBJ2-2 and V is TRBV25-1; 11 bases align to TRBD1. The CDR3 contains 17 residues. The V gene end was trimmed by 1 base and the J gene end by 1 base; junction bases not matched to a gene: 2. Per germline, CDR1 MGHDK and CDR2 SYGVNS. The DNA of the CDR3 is TGTGCCAGCAGTGAATGGACAGGGGGCTTGAACACCGGGGAGCTGTTTTTT. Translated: CASSEWTGGLNTGELFF.

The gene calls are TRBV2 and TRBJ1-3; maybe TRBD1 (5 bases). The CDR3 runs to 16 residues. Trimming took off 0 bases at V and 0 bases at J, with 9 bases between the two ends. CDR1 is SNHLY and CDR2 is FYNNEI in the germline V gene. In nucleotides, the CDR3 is TGTGCCAGCAGTGAAGCGGGACCGATCTCTGGAAACACCATATATTTT. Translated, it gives CASSEAGPISGNTIYF.

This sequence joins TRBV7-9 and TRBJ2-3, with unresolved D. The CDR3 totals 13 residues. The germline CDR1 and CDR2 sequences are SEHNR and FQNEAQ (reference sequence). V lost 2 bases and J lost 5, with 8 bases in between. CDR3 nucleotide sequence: TGTGCCAGCAGCTTAACGCCGGAAGATACGCAGTATTTT. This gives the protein CASSLTPEDTQYF.

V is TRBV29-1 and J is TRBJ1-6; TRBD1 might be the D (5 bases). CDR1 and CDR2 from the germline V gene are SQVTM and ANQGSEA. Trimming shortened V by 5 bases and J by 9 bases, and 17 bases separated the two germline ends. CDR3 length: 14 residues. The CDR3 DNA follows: TGCAGCGTTTCAGGAGCGGGGGGGGGTTCACCCCTCCACTTT. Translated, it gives CSVSGAGGGSPLHF.

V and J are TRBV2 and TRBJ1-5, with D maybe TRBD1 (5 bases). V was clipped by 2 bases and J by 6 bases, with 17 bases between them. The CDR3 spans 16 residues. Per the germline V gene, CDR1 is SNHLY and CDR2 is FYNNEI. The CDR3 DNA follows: TGTGCCAGCAGTGAATGGCTGAAAGGGGTTGCTCAGCCCCAGCATTTT. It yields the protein CASSEWLKGVAQPQHF.

Written as DNA, the CDR3 is TGTGCCAGTAGTTCGGGGGCCCCGGGAGATACGCAGTATTTT. Translation gives CASSSGAPGDTQYF. V gene TRBV19 combines with J gene TRBJ2-3; perhaps D is TRBD1 or TRBD2 (6 bases each). Trimming removed 5 bases from V and 5 bases from J, with 14 bases in between. Germline lookup yields CDR1 LNHDA and CDR2 SQIVND (reference sequence). The CDR3 contains 14 residues.

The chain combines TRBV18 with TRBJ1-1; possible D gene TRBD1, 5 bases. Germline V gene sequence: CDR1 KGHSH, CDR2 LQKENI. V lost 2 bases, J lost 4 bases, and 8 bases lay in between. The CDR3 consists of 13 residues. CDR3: CASSPAGGTEAFF. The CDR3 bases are TGTGCCAGCTCACCAGCGGGGGGCACTGAAGCTTTCTTT. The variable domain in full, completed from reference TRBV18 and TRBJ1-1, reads NAGVMQNPRHLVRRRGQEARLRCSPMKGHSHVYWYRQLPEEGLKFMVYLQKENIIDESGMPKERFSAEFPKEGPSILRIQQVVRGDSAAYFCASSPAGGTEAFFGQGTRLTVV.

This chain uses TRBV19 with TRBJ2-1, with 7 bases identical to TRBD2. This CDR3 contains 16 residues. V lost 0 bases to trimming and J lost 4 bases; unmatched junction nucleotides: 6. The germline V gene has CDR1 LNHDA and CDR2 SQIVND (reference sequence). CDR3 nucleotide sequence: TGTGCCAGTAGTATAGATCAGGTTAGCGGGTACAATGAGCAGTTCTTC. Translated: CASSIDQVSGYNEQFF.

The CDR3 protein is CASSQDRTSWYEQFF. DNA for the CDR3: TGCGCCAGCAGCCAAGATCGTACTAGCTGGTATGAGCAGTTCTTC. The chain joins TRBV4-1 to TRBJ2-1; D possibly corresponds to TRBD2 (6 bases). V shed 0 bases and J shed 8 bases, with 14 bases lying between them. Germline lookup yields CDR1 MGHRA and CDR2 YSYEKL. CDR3 length equals 15 residues.

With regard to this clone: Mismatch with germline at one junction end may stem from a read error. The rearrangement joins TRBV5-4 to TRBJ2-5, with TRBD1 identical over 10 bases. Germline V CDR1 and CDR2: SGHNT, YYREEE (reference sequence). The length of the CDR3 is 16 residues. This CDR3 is CASSWGTGVYQGTQYF. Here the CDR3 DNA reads TGTGCCAGCAGCTGGGGGACAGGGGTCTACCAAGGGACCCAGTACTTC. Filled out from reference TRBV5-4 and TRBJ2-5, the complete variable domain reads ETGVTQSPTHLIKTRGQQVTLRCSSQSGHNTVSWYQQALGQGPQFIFQYYREEENGRGNFPPRFSGLQFPNYSSELNVNALELDDSALYLCASSWGTGVYQGTQYFGPGTRLLVL.

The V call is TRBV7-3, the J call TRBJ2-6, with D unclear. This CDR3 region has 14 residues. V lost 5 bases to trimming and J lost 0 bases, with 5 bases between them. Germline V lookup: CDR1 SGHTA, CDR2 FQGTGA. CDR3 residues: CASSALSGANVLTF. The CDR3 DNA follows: TGTGCCAGCAGCGCTCTCTCTGGGGCCAACGTCCTGACTTTC.

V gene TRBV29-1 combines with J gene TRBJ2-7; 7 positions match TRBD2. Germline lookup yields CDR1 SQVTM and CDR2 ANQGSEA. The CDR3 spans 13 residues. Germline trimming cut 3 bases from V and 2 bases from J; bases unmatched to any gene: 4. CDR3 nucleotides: TGCAGCGTTGAGACGCGGGAGCCCTACGAGCAGTACTTC. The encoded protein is CSVETREPYEQYF.

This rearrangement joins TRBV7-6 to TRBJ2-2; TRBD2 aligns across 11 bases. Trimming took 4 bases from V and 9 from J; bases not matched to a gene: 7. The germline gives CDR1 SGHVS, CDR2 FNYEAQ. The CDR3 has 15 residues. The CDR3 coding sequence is TGTGCCAGCAGCTCCGGGACTAGCGGCCACCGGGAGCTGTTTTTT. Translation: CASSSGTSGHRELFF.

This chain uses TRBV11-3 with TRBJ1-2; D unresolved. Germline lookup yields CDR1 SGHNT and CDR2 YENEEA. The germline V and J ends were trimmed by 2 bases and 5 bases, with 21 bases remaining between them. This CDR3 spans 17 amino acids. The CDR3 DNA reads TGTGCCAGCAGCTTAACCTCAGTCCCCCATGGGGAGTATGGCTACACCTTC. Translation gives CASSLTSVPHGEYGYTF.

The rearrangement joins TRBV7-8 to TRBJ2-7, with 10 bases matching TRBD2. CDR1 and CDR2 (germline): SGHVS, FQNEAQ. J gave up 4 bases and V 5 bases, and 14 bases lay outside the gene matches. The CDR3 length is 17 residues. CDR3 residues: CASSLRGTASGSYEQYF. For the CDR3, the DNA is TGTGCCAGCAGCCTCAGGGGCACGGCTAGCGGGAGTTACGAGCAGTACTTC.

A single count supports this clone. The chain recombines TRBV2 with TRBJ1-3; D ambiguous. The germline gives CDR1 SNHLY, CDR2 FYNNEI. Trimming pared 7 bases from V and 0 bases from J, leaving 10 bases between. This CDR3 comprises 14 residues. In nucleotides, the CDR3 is TGTGCCAGCATGGAGAGGAGCTCTGGAAACACCATATATTTT. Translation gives CASMERSSGNTIYF.

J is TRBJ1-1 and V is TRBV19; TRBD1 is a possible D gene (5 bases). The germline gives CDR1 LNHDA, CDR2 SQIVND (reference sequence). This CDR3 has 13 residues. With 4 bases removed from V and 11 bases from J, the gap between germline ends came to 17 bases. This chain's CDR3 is CASSNRDPVLAFF. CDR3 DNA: TGTGCCAGTAGTAACCGGGACCCCGTTCTGGCTTTCTTT.

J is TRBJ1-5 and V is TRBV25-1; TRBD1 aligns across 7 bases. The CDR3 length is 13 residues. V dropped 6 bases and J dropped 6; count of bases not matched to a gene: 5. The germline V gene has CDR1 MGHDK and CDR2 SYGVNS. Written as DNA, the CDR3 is TGTGCCAGCAGCCATACAGGGGTTCAGCCCCAGCATTTT. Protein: CASSHTGVQPQHF.

The CDR3 loop is CAWNGAASTGGNEKLFF. In DNA, the CDR3 is TGTGCCTGGAATGGGGCAGCTTCTACCGGGGGTAATGAAAAACTGTTTTTT. This chain links TRBV30 with TRBJ1-4; the D gene is possibly TRBD1 (5 bases). This CDR3 region has 17 residues. Germline-derived CDR1 and CDR2 are GTSNPN and SVGIG (reference sequence). Trimming left V 4 bases short and J 4 bases short, with 22 bases between.

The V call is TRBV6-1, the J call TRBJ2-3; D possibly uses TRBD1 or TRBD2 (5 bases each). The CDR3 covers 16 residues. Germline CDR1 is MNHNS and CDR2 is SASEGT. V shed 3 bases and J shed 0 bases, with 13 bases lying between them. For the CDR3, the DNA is TGTGCCAGCAGTGATCGGGACCCTAGAAGCACAGATACGCAGTATTTT. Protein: CASSDRDPRSTDTQYF.

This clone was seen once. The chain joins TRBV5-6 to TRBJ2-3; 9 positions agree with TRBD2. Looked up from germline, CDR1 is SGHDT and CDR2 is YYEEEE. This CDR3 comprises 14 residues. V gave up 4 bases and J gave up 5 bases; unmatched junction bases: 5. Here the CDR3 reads CASSLSGSGDTQYF. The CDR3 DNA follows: TGTGCCAGCAGCCTTAGCGGGAGTGGAGATACGCAGTATTTT.

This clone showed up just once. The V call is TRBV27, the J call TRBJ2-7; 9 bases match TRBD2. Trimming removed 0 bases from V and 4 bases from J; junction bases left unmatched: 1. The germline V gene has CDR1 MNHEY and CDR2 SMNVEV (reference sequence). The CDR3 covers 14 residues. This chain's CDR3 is CASSLSLAGYEQYF. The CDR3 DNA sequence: TGTGCCAGCAGTTTATCTCTAGCGGGATACGAGCAGTACTTC.

CDR3 DNA: TGTGCCAGCAGCCCAGGAGAGGGCGGGAGGATCCACAATGAGCAGTTCTTC. It encodes CASSPGEGGRIHNEQFF. This rearrangement joins TRBV11-2 to TRBJ2-1, with TRBD2 identical over 8 bases. The trim removed 5 bases at V and 5 bases at J, leaving 14 bases unmatched. CDR1 is SGHAT, CDR2 FQNNGV, per germline. The CDR3 runs 17 residues.

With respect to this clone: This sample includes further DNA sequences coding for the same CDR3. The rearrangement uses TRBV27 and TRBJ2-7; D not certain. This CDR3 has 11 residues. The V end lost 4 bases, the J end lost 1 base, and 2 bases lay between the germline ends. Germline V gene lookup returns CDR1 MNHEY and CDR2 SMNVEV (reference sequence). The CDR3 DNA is TGTGCCAGCAGTTCTTCCTACGAGCAGTACTTC. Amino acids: CASSSSYEQYF.